One and the same sample provided the 27 T cell receptor beta chains below, sequenced in a study of human T cells and chemical hapten exposure (dated by TCRdb to the early 2020s). Per the publication, the time point label means: healthy volunteer bleed at 2 weeks. Total RNA was extracted from unfractionated whole blood that had been collected in Tempus Blood RNA tubes. Library method: RACE. The sequencer was a NextSeq 500. The raw public reads went through TCRdb reprocessing: fastp at Q25, MiXCR clone calling, in-frame beta chains kept. Every CDR3 protein is listed once, alongside the most common genes and DNA of its rows. This sample has roughly 120,000 distinct CDR3 sequences in its table, and roughly 9% of those were observed once. The biggest ten clones account for approximately 2% of the sample. The sample comprised whole blood. The source of these receptors is a male donor in good health. Some clones in this sample may be carry-over from other donors' samples.

This clonotype was seen many times. The J gene is TRBJ2-5, the V gene TRBV7-9, with 7 bases fitting TRBD1. The CDR3 spans 17 residues. Per the germline V gene, CDR1 is SEHNR and CDR2 is FQNEAQ (reference sequence). V trimming: 2 bases; J trimming: 1 base; junction bases outside the gene matches: 10. CDR3 amino acids: CASSLMDRRDSQETQYF. The CDR3 bases are TGTGCCAGCAGCTTAATGGATCGCCGGGACAGCCAAGAGACCCAGTACTTC.

This clonotype was recorded a few times. The chain couples TRBV9 to TRBJ2-3; 11 nucleotides agree with TRBD2. Per germline, CDR1 SGDLS and CDR2 YYNGEE. The CDR3 covers 17 residues. V was clipped by 2 bases and J by 2 bases; unmatched bases: 7. CDR3 bases: TGTGCCAGCAGCGTCCAGGGTAGCGGGGGGGCCACAGATACGCAGTATTTT. This codes for CASSVQGSGGATDTQYF.

This clonotype was seen a few times. The rearrangement links TRBV11-3 to TRBJ2-1; no definite D call. The V gene lost 4 bases and the J gene lost 10 bases, with 17 bases spanning the gap. This CDR3 region has 14 residues. Germline V gives CDR1 SGHNT, CDR2 YENEEA. The CDR3, as DNA: TGTGCCAGCAGCTCCAGCTGGGAAGGGCAGGAGCAGTTCTTC. Translation: CASSSSWEGQEQFF.

This chain uses TRBV5-1 with TRBJ1-1, with D maybe TRBD1 (5 bases). V gave up 4 bases and J gave up 3 bases, with 13 bases separating them. The CDR3 extends over 14 amino acids. Per germline, CDR1 SGHRS and CDR2 YFSETQ. The CDR3 DNA reads as TGCGCCAGCAGCCCCCAGGACACCTACACTGAAGCTTTCTTT. It encodes CASSPQDTYTEAFF.

This clonotype appeared many times. The CDR3 bases are TGTGCCAGCAGCTTGTACGACAGGGGGGCTGGGGCCAACGTCCTGACTTTC. The encoded protein is CASSLYDRGAGANVLTF. The rearrangement joins TRBV7-2 to TRBJ2-6, with 9 bases fitting TRBD1. The V and J ends lost 3 bases and 2 bases, in that order; junction bases with no gene match: 5. Germline V gene data show CDR1 as SGHTA and CDR2 as FQGNSA. The CDR3 is 17 amino acids.

The chain joins TRBV4-2 to TRBJ1-4; D not resolved. CDR1 is LGHNA and CDR2 is YNFKEQ in the germline V gene. The CDR3 contains 15 residues. Trimming pared 0 bases from V and 8 bases from J, leaving 13 bases between. CDR3 in amino acids: CASSQDGQNPEKLFF. In DNA form, the CDR3 reads TGTGCCAGCAGCCAAGATGGGCAGAACCCCGAAAAACTGTTTTTT.

The genes are TRBV10-3 and TRBJ2-3; 12 nucleotides match TRBD2. Germline loops: CDR1 ENHRY, CDR2 SYGVKD. This CDR3 contains 18 residues. V lost 5 bases to trimming and J lost 6 bases; unmatched junction nucleotides: 15. The CDR3 sequence is CAISRRTSGVQREDTQYF. As DNA, the CDR3 is TGTGCCATCAGTCGACGGACTAGCGGGGTTCAACGTGAGGATACGCAGTATTTT.

This clonotype was recorded many times. J is TRBJ1-5 and V is TRBV11-2, with D tentatively TRBD1 (5 bases). This CDR3 has 15 amino acids. From germline, CDR1 is SGHAT and CDR2 FQNNGV. V lost 0 bases and J 6 bases, leaving 12 bases between the germline ends. CDR3 loop: CASSLDRGHSQPQHF. The CDR3 DNA is TGTGCCAGCAGCTTAGACCGGGGCCATAGTCAGCCCCAGCATTTT.

The J gene is TRBJ2-1, the V gene TRBV5-6; the D is unclear. Germline V lookup: CDR1 SGHDT, CDR2 YYEEEE. The germline V and J ends were trimmed by 3 bases and 7 bases, with 5 bases remaining between them. The CDR3 runs to 11 residues. The CDR3: CASSWVNEQFF. Written as DNA, the CDR3 is TGTGCCAGCAGCTGGGTAAATGAGCAGTTCTTC.

This clonotype was seen a few times. This chain joins TRBV20-1 and TRBJ1-1; D unresolved. V was pared by 0 bases and J by 3 bases, with 8 bases between. The CDR3 runs 13 residues. From germline, CDR1 is DFQATT and CDR2 SNEGSKA (reference sequence). CDR3 in amino acids: CSARESSDTEAFF. The DNA of the CDR3 is TGCAGTGCTAGAGAGAGCAGTGACACTGAAGCTTTCTTT.

This clonotype was counted only a few times. The chain uses TRBV14 and TRBJ1-2; 9 nucleotides match TRBD1. Germline V gene data show CDR1 as SGHDN and CDR2 as FVKESK. The CDR3 spans 15 residues. Unmatched junction bases numbered 5, after V lost 4 bases and J lost 2 bases. This CDR3 is CASSPGDRENYGYTF. Written as DNA, the CDR3 is TGTGCCAGCAGCCCCGGGGACAGGGAGAACTATGGCTACACCTTC.

This clonotype came up a few times. The chain combines TRBV6-5 with TRBJ2-5; D is perhaps TRBD2 (7 bases). Trimming took 5 bases from V and 7 from J, leaving 20 bases between them. The CDR3 contains 15 residues. The germline V gene encodes CDR1 MNHEY and CDR2 SVGAGI. Written as DNA, the CDR3 is TGTGCCAGCAGTACCTCTGGGGGGGCCTTGGGGACCCAGTACTTC. It codes for CASSTSGGALGTQYF.

This clonotype appeared many times. The chain links TRBV12-3 or TRBV12-4 to TRBJ1-6, with D hard to call. The CDR3 consists of 19 residues. V lost 3 bases, J lost 2 bases, and 20 bases lay in between. CDR3 nucleotide sequence: TGTGCCAGCAGTTTGAGCTTGGGCAAACCTTCTCCCTATAATTCACCCCTCCACTTT. It is translated as CASSLSLGKPSPYNSPLHF.

This clonotype showed up just a few times. This chain links TRBV6-2 or TRBV6-3 with TRBJ2-6; D possibly corresponds to TRBD1 (6 bases). Germline loops: CDR1 MNHEY, CDR2 SVGEGT. The V end lost 6 bases, the J end lost 3 bases, and 9 bases lay between the germline ends. This CDR3 spans 14 amino acids. CDR3 loop: CASSRGYGANVLTF. The CDR3 nucleotides are TGTGCCAGCAGCAGGGGCTATGGGGCCAACGTCCTGACTTTC.

There are a few counts of this clonotype. The rearrangement uses TRBV11-2 and TRBJ1-1; D remains unclear. The CDR3 contains 14 residues. CDR1 SGHAT and CDR2 FQNNGV come from the germline V gene. Deletions cut 1 base from V and 0 bases from J, with 6 bases between. The CDR3 DNA sequence: TGTGCCAGCAGCTTAGCCCCCGTGAACACTGAAGCTTTCTTT. Translating it yields CASSLAPVNTEAFF.

In this sample, this clonotype turned up a few times. This chain links TRBV6-5 with TRBJ1-4; TRBD1 is a possible D gene (6 bases). V was pared by 0 bases and J by 8 bases, with 10 bases between. This CDR3 comprises 14 residues. The germline V gene encodes CDR1 MNHEY and CDR2 SVGAGI. DNA for the CDR3: TGTGCCAGCAGTTACTCCCAGGGGTACGAAAAACTGTTTTTT. Its translation: CASSYSQGYEKLFF.

J is TRBJ1-6 and V is TRBV11-2; unclear D gene. The germline CDR1 and CDR2 sequences are SGHAT and FQNNGV. This CDR3 is 14 amino acids long. Deletions cut 4 bases from V and 7 bases from J, with 11 bases between. The CDR3 sequence is CASSSQGPNSPLHF. The DNA of the CDR3 is TGTGCCAGCAGCTCCCAAGGACCGAATTCACCCCTCCACTTT.

The gene calls are TRBV7-3 and TRBJ2-2, with D hard to call. Looked up from germline, CDR1 is SGHTA and CDR2 is FQGTGA. The V end was cut by 1 base, the J end by 8 bases, with 8 bases between. The CDR3 contains 13 residues. The CDR3 loop is CASSLMVAGELFF. CDR3 sequence (DNA): TGTGCCAGCAGCTTAATGGTGGCAGGGGAGCTGTTTTTT.

This chain links TRBV20-1 with TRBJ2-7; 7 bases align to TRBD2. The CDR3 contains 14 residues. Germline assignment: CDR1 DFQATT and CDR2 SNEGSKA (reference sequence). Trimming took 0 bases from V and 2 from J; bases not matched to a gene: 4. The CDR3, as DNA: TGCAGTGCTAGAGATCGGGGGGATACCTACGAGCAGTACTTC. Amino acids: CSARDRGDTYEQYF.

This clonotype was observed at least ten times. V gene TRBV7-8 combines with J gene TRBJ2-3; the match to TRBD2 covers 7 bases. CDR3 length: 14 amino acids. Germline-derived CDR1 and CDR2 are SGHVS and FQNEAQ. V gave up 4 bases and J gave up 1 base; unmatched junction bases: 2. CDR3: CASSSGLGTDTQYF. The CDR3 region has the DNA TGTGCCAGCAGCTCCGGACTAGGCACAGATACGCAGTATTTT. Full variable domain (remainder filled in from reference TRBV7-8 and TRBJ2-3): GAGVSQSPRYKVAKRGQDVALRCDPISGHVSLFWYQQALGQGPEFLTYFQNEAQLDKSGLPSDRFFAERPEGSVSTLKIQRTQQEDSAVYLCASSSGLGTDTQYFGPGTRLTVL.

The chain joins TRBV25-1 to TRBJ2-3; 7 bases are shared with TRBD2. CDR3 length equals 19 residues. Germline-derived CDR1 and CDR2 are MGHDK and SYGVNS. With 2 bases clipped from V and 2 bases from J, the junction kept 16 bases outside the gene matches. This CDR3 is CASSEKGKRGGAYTDTQYF. For the CDR3, the DNA is TGTGCCAGCAGTGAAAAGGGGAAGCGGGGTGGAGCTTACACAGATACGCAGTATTTT.

This clonotype was seen repeatedly, ten times or more. This chain links TRBV6-2 or TRBV6-3 with TRBJ2-3; D is unclear. In germline, CDR1 is MNHEY, CDR2 SVGEGT. Trimming took 4 bases from V and 4 from J, leaving 9 bases between them. This CDR3 contains 13 residues. DNA for the CDR3: TGTGCCAGCAGTTTCAGCGCCTCAGATACGCAGTATTTT. It codes for CASSFSASDTQYF.

This clonotype was found many times. The chain joins TRBV20-1 to TRBJ2-1; unclear D gene. Germline CDR1 reads DFQATT; CDR2 reads SNEGSKA (reference sequence). The CDR3 runs 14 residues. V shed 3 bases and J shed 8 bases, with 17 bases lying between them. The CDR3 protein is CSASRDGQYYEQFF. The CDR3 region has the DNA TGCAGTGCTAGCCGTGACGGGCAATACTATGAGCAGTTCTTC.

This clonotype was counted only a few times. The chain is built from TRBV7-2 and TRBJ2-2; D gene unclear. This CDR3 is 15 amino acids long. Trimming removed 1 base from V and 4 bases from J, with 10 bases in between. Germline V CDR1 and CDR2: SGHTA, FQGNSA. CDR3 residues: CASSLVTQSTGELFF. CDR3 DNA: TGTGCCAGCAGCTTAGTAACGCAGAGCACCGGGGAGCTGTTTTTT.

This clonotype was detected only a few times. This chain links TRBV20-1 with TRBJ2-1; D is perhaps TRBD2 (5 bases). The CDR3 has 16 residues. V was cut by 1 base and J by 7 bases, with 20 bases left in between. CDR1 is DFQATT, CDR2 SNEGSKA, per germline (reference sequence). In DNA, the CDR3 is TGCAGTGCTAGAGGGGCGAGGGTTACTATTACGAATGAGCAGTTCTTC. Protein: CSARGARVTITNEQFF.

The chain links TRBV12-3 or TRBV12-4 to TRBJ2-7; 8 nucleotides align to TRBD1. Unmatched junction bases numbered 8, after V lost 5 bases and J lost 2 bases. The CDR3 length is 15 residues. DNA for the CDR3: TGTGCCAGCAGTCCAAGGACAGGGACGACCTACGAGCAGTACTTC. Amino acid sequence: CASSPRTGTTYEQYF.

CDR3 loop: CASSEQGSNEKLFF. The CDR3 bases are TGTGCCAGCAGTGAGCAGGGGAGTAATGAAAAACTGTTTTTT. This sequence joins TRBV25-1 and TRBJ1-4; a weak D match, TRBD1 (6 bases). V was trimmed by 3 bases and J by 4 bases, leaving 9 bases between them. Germline V gives CDR1 MGHDK, CDR2 SYGVNS. The CDR3 runs to 14 residues. The full variable domain, completed using reference TRBV25-1 and TRBJ1-4, is EADIYQTPRYLVIGTGKKITLECSQTMGHDKMYWYQQDPGMELHLIHYSYGVNSTEKGDLSSESTVSRIRTEHFPLTLESARPSHTSQYLCASSEQGSNEKLFFGSGTQLSVL.